This TCR beta chain was identified during a study of CD8+CD57+ T cells in acquired aplastic anemia (dated by TCRdb to 2016 to 2019). About the investigation overall: On average, sorted CD4+ and CD8+ cells yielded around 3.1 ug of extracted DNA, with a range of roughly 0.17 to 30 ug. A CD8+CD57+ expansion meant a frequency higher than the mean frequency seen in healthy subjects. What the research found in general, with its limitations: Around 28 CD8+ CDR3 sequences were found to be shared between patients and controls, but these sequences appeared to be highly expressed in patients and within the immunodominant clones of the patients. CD8+ Simpson's diversity did not differ significantly between patients and healthy controls (P=0.060).

V drops 5 bases and J drops 0 bases, leaving 16 bases in between. Measured from the cysteine to the phenylalanine, the CDR3 is 17 residues long. Solely the CDR3 DNA is kept, with 51 bases framed from the first base. Via the germline V gene, CDR1 is WSHSY and CDR2 SAAADI. With respect to this clonotype: The antigen this receptor binds is unknown. No clone much larger than this one lies a single base away; base qualities are absent.

Genomic DNA was used as template for profiling of TCR beta VDJ combinations and CDR3 sequences. An Illumina HiSeq 2000 was used for TCR repertoire sequencing. On the study's bioinformatics: TRBV/TRBJ rearrangement plots, CDR3 size and DJ length profiles, and Simpson's diversity index were used to assess repertoires. Whichever DNA sequence was most abundant in the deep sequencing data was defined as the immunodominant clone. CDR3 amino acid sequences were screened for sharing across subjects and compared with published repertoires and the VDJdb database. TCRdb passed the public sequencing reads through fastp at Q25 and MiXCR, retaining productive beta sequences. Identical CDR3 proteins give one entry, which carries the most common genes and DNA. The V and J calls follow TCRdb's processing rather than the paper's. The sample contains some 160,000 distinct CDR3 sequences, 40% to 60% of them found a single time. The top ten clones comprise 25% to 40% of the sample.

The patients picked for sequencing were ones in whom flow cytometry had shown an expansion of CD8+CD57+ cells. Every patient had a diagnosis of severe acquired aplastic anemia based on International Study of Aplastic Anemia and Agranulocytosis and Camitta criteria. No therapy had been received by the patients at the time of blood sampling. TCR repertoires of sorted CD4+ and CD8+ blood T cells from severe aplastic anemia patients and healthy subjects were deep-sequenced in the study. Patients were enrolled in the USA under clinicaltrials.gov protocols 00001620, 01623167, 00001397, 00071045, 00081523 and 00961064. Ficoll-Paque density gradient centrifugation was used to isolate peripheral blood mononuclear cells. CD4+ and CD8+ T cells were sorted by FACS or magnetic beads before DNA extraction.

Recombination connected TRBV10-2 to TRBJ1-4; no D gene is confidently identified. Sequenced: sorted CD4+, CD8+, or CD8+CD57+ T cells (not recorded which) from PBMCs. This TCR came from a human donor with aplastic anemia. At the DNA level, the sequence is TGCGCCAGCAGTCATGGGCCTACACTAACAACTAATGAAAAACTGTTTTTT. This gives the protein CASSHGPTLTTNEKLFF.